This is a list of T cell receptor beta chains from one sample in a study of cytomegalovirus exposure and HLA in healthy donors. Repertoires were generated with immunoSEQ multiplex PCR, while TCRdb's copy carries only in-frame clones and drops some. Here the sample spans about 120,000 clones, 70% being singletons. Specimen: PBMCs. The source is a man aged 25-40 years in good health and CMV-seropositive. The CDR3 runs from the conserved cysteine through the conserved F or W. Each record gives: J gene, V gene, CDR3 protein.

>TRBJ1-1|TRBV11-2
CASSLDRGRTEAFF
>TRBJ2-3|TRBV5-6
CASSLELADTQYF
>TRBJ1-5|TRBV10-3
CAISVAEGNQPQHF
>TRBJ2-7|TRBV11-2
CASSLTGRGDYEQYF
>TRBJ1-5|TRBV6-6
CASSPRERGTQHF
>TRBJ1-4|TRBV5-1
CASSVSTGMGEKLFF
>TRBJ2-3|TRBV19
CASGNGPDTQYF
>TRBJ2-7|TRBV7-2
CASSSDRATSYEQYF
>TRBJ1-6|TRBV6-1
CASSEGPPGTGLNSPLHF
>TRBJ2-5|TRBV10-1
CASSSSRGQETQYF
>TRBJ1-4|TRBV5-5
CASSPWGGRDNEKLFF
>TRBJ2-7|TRBV11-2
CASSRNRGTSYEQYF